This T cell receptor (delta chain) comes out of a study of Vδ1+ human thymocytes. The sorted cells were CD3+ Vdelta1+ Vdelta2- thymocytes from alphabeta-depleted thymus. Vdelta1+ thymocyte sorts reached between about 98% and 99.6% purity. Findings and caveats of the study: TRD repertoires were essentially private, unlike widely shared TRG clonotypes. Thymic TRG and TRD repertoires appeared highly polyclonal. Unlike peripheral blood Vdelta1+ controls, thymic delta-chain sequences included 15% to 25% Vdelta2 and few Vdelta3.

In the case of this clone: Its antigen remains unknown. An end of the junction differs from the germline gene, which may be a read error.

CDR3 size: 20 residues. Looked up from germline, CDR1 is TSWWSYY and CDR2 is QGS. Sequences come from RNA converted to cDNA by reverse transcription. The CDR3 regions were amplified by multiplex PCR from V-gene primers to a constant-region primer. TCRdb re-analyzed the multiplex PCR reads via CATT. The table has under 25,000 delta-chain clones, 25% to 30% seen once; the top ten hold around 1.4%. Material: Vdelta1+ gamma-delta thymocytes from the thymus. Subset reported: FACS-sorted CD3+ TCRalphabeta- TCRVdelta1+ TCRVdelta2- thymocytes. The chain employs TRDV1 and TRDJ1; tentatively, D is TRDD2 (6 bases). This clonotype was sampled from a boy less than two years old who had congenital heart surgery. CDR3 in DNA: TGTGCTCGTGGGGAATCCTCCCTTCCCCAAATGCTCGGCAAGGCCGATAAACTCATCTTT. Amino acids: CARGESSLPQMLGKADKLIF.